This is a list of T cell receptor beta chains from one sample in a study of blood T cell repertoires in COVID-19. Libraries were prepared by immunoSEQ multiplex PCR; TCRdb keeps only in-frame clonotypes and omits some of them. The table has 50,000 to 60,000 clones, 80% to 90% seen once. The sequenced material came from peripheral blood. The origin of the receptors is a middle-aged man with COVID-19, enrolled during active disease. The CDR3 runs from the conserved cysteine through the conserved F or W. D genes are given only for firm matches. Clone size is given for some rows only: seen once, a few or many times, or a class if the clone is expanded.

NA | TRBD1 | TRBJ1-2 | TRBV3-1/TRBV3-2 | TGTGCCAGCAGCCCAGGGGCAGGGGGCCGTGGCTACACCTTC | CASSPGAGGRGYTF
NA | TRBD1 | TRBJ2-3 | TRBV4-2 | TGTGCCAGCAGGTCCACAGGGGGCGATAGGTATACGCAGTATTTT | CASRSTGGDRYTQYF
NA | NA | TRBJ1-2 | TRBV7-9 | TGTGCCAGCAGCCAGGGAATGGGTGGCTACACCTTC | CASSQGMGGYTF
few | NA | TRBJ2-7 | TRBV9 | TGTGCCAGCAGCTCCAGCAGCGTTTCCTACGAGCAGTACTTC | CASSSSSVSYEQYF
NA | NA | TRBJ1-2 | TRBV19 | TGTGCCAGTAGTTTACAGATGACTAACTATGGCTACACCTTC | CASSLQMTNYGYTF
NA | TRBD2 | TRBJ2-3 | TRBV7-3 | TGTGCCAGCAGCCGAGCGGGACTCCTGGGGGATACGCAGTATTTT | CASSRAGLLGDTQYF
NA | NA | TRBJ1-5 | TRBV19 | TGTGCCAGTAGTATAGAGCGATATTACAATCAGCCCCAGCATTTT | CASSIERYYNQPQHF
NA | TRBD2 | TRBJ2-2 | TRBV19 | TGTGCCAGTAGCGCTAGCGGGGGCCTGAACACCGGGGAGCTGTTTTTT | CASSASGGLNTGELFF
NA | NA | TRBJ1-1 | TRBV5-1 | TGCGCCAGCAGCTGGAGGAATATGAACACTGAAGCTTTCTTT | CASSWRNMNTEAFF
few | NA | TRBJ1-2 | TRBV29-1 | TGCAGCGTTGAAGCTAGGTCTAACTATGGCTACACCTTC | CSVEARSNYGYTF
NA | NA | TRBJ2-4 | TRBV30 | TGTGCCTGGAGTGTAGTCCCGAGTGCTAGCAAAAACATTCAGTACTTC | CAWSVVPSASKNIQYF
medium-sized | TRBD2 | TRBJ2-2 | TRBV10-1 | TGCGCCAGCAGTGACCCGGGGGGGTTAGGGTCCGGGGAGCTGTTTTTT | CASSDPGGLGSGELFF
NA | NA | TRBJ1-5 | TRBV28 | TGTGCCATCTCCGGGGGAAATCAGCCCCAGCATTTT | CAISGGNQPQHF
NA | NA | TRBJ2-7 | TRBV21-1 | TGTGCCAGCCTGACCGGATCGACAGGCCAAATCACCTACGAGCAGTACTTC | CASLTGSTGQITYEQYF
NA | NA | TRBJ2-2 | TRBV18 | TGTGCCAGCTCACCCAGGCCCGGGAACACCGGGGAGCTGTTTTTT | CASSPRPGNTGELFF
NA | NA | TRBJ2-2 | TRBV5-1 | TGCGCCAGCCGCGGGACGGGGGACACCGGGGAGCTGTTTTTT | CASRGTGDTGELFF
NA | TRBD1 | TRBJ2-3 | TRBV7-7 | TGTGCTAGCAGCTTGGGGACAGGTTCCACAGATACGCAGTATTTT | CASSLGTGSTDTQYF
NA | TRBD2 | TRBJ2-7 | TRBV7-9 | TGTGCCAGCAGGGGGGGACTAGCGGGAGGACCCCAGGGCTCCTACGAGCAGTACTTC | CASRGGLAGGPQGSYEQYF
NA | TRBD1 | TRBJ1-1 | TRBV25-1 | TGTGCCAGCCAACCGTTGGGACAGGGGGACACTGAAGCTTTCTTT | CASQPLGQGDTEAFF
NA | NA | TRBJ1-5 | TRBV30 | TGTGCCATCAGGTTAGACAATCAGCCCCAGCATTTT | CAIRLDNQPQHF
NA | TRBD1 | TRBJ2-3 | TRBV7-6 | TGTGCCAGCAGCGACAGGGCAATACGGCCAGATACGCAGTATTTT | CASSDRAIRPDTQYF
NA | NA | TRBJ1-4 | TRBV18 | TGTGCCAGCGCGAGCAGACTTAATGAAAAACTGTTTTTT | CASASRLNEKLFF
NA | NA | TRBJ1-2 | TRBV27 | TGTGCCAGCACACCGATCGCAGGGTATAAGGGCGGCTACACCTTC | CASTPIAGYKGGYTF
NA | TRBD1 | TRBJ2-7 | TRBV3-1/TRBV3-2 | TGTGCCAGCAGCCCAGCCTCGACAGGGGCCTACGAGCAGTACTTC | CASSPASTGAYEQYF
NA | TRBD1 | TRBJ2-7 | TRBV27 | TGTGCCAGCAGTTGGACAGGGGGTTCCTACGAGCAGTACTTC | CASSWTGGSYEQYF
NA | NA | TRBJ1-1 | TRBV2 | TGTGCCAGTTTAGAGGGTGCCATGAACACTGAAGCTTTCTTT | CASLEGAMNTEAFF
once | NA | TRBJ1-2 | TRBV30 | TGTGCCTGGAGTGGTGCCGGGGGCTATGGCTACACCTTC | CAWSGAGGYGYTF
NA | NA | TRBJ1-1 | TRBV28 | TGTGCCAGCAGTTTATCGACTACAGCTGAAGCTTTCTTT | CASSLSTTAEAFF
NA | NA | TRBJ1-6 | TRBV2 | TGTGCCAGCAGCCGGGACGGGAGCTCCTATAATTCACCCCTCCACTTT | CASSRDGSSYNSPLHF
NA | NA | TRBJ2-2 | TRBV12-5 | TGTGCTAGTGGTACTAGTCGACAGGATTGGACCGGGGAGCTGCTTTTT | CASGTSRQDWTGELLF
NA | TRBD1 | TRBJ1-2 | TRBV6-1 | TGTGCCAGCAGTGACCTACAGGGGGCCGGTGGCTACACCTTC | CASSDLQGAGGYTF
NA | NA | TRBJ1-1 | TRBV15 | TGTGCCACCAGCAGAGATTTCGCTATGGCTGAAGCTTTCTTT | CATSRDFAMAEAFF
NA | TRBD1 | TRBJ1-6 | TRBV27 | TGTGCCAGCAGTGCCTGGGACAGGGATAATTCACCCCTCCACTTT | CASSAWDRDNSPLHF